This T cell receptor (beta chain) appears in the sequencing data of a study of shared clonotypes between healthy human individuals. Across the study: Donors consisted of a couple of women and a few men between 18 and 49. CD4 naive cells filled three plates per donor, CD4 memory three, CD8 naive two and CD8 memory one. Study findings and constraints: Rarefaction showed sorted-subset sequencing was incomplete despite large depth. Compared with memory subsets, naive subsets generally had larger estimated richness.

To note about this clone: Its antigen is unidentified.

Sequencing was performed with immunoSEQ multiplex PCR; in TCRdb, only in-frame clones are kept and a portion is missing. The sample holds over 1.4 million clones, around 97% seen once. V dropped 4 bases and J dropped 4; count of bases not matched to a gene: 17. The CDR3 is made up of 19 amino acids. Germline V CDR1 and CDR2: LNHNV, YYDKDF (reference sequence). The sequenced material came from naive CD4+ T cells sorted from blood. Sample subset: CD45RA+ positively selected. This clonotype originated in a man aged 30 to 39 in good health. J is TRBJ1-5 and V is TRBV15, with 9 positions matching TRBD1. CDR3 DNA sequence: TGTGCCACCAGCAAGGACGGGACAGGGTTTCGTAGGGATAATCAGCCCCAGCATTTT. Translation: CATSKDGTGFRRDNQPQHF.